This T cell receptor (beta chain) emerged from a study of blood T cell repertoires in COVID-19. Study-level background: Sources were T cells, B-cell-depleted T cells, or PBMCs; the material itself was cDNA or gDNA.

This clone was seen a handful of times. Per the original methods: By means of reference gene primer amplification, nucleated cell counts were estimated. Clones were read by immunoSEQ multiplex PCR, and TCRdb kept only the in-frame ones, dropping some. V and J calls and clone size follow that table, whereas D and trimming were derived from the DNA. The sample consists of hundreds of thousands of clones, 75% to 90% of them appearing once. The CDR3 consists of 16 residues. V lost 5 bases, J lost 8 bases, and 19 bases lay in between. Germline V lookup: CDR1 SEHNR, CDR2 FQNEAQ (reference sequence). This receptor was obtained from a man aged 25-45 years who had recovered from COVID-19. The J gene is TRBJ1-6, the V gene TRBV7-9; D is perhaps TRBD1 (6 bases). Sequenced input: PBMCs or T cells enriched from blood (not recorded which). The CDR3 spells CASSRAAGVKDSPLHF. CDR3 DNA: TGTGCCAGCAGCCGAGCCGCAGGGGTAAAAGATTCACCCCTCCACTTT.